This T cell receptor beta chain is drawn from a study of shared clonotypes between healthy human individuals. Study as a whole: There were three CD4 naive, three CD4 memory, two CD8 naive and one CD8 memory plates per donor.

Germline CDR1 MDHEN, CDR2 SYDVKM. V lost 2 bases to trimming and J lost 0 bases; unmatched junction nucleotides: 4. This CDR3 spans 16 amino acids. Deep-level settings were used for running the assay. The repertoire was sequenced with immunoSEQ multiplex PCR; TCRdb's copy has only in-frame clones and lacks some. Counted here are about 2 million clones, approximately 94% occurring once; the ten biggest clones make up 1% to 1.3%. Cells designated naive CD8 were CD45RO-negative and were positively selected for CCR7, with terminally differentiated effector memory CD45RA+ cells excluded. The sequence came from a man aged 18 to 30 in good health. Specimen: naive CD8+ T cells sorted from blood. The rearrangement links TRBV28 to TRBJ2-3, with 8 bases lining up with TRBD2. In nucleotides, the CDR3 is TGTGCCAGCAGTTTAAGTCTAGCGGGTAGCACAGATACGCAGTATTTT. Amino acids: CASSLSLAGSTDTQYF.